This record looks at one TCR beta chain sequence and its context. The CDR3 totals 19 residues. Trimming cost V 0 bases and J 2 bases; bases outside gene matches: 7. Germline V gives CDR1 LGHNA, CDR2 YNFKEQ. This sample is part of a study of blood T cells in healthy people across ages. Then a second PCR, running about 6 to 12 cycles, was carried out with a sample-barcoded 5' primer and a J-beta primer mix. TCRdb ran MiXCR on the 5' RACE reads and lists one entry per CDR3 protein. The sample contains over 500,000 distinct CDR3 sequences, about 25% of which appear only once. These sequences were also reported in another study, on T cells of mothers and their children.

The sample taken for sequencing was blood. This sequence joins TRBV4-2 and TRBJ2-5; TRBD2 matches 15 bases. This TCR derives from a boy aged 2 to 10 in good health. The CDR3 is CASSQDNMGLAGGQETQYF. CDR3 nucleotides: TGTGCCAGCAGCCAAGACAATATGGGACTAGCGGGGGGACAAGAGACCCAGTACTTC.